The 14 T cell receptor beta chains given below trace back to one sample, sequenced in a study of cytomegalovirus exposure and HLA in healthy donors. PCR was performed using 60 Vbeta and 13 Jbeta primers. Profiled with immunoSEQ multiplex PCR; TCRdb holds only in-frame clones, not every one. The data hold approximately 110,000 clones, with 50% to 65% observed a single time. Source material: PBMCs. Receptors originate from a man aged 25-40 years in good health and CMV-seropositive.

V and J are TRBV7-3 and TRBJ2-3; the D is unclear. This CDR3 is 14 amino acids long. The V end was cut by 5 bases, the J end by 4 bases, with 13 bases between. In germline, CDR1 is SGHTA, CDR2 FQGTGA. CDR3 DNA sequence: TGTGCCAGCAGCCCCCAGCTGACATCAGATACGCAGTATTTT. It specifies CASSPQLTSDTQYF.

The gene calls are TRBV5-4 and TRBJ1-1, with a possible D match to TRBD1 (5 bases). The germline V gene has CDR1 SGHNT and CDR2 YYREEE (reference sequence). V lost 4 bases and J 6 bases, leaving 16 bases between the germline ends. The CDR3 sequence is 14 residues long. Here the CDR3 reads CASSPSGGSAEAFF. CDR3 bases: TGTGCCAGCAGCCCCTCCGGGGGGAGTGCTGAAGCTTTCTTT.

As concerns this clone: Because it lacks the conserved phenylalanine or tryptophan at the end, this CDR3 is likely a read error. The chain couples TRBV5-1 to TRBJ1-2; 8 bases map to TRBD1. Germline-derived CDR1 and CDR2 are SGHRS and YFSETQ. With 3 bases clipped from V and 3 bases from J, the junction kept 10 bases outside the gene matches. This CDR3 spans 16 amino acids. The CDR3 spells CASSSGQGVDHYGYTL. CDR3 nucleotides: TGCGCCAGCAGCTCTGGACAGGGAGTGGATCACTATGGCTACACCCTC.

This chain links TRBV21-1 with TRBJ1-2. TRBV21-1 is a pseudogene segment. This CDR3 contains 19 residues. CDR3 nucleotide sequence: TGTGCCAGCAGCAAAGATGGGTGGACTGATGAATTCTCTAACTATGGCTACACCTTC. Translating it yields CASSKDGWTDEFSNYGYTF.

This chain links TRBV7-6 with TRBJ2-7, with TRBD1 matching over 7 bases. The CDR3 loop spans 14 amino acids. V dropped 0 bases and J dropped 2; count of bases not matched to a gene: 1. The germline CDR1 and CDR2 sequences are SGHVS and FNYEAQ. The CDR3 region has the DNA TGTGCCAGCAGCTTAGCGACAGGGCCCTACGAGCAGTACTTC. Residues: CASSLATGPYEQYF.

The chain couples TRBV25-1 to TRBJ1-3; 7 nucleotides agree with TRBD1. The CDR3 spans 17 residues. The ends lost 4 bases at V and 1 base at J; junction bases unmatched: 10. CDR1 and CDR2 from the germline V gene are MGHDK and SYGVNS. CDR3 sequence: CASSADLPQGSGNTIYF. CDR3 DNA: TGTGCCAGCAGTGCAGACCTTCCACAGGGGTCTGGAAACACCATATATTTT. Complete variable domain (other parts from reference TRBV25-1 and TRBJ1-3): EADIYQTPRYLVIGTGKKITLECSQTMGHDKMYWYQQDPGMELHLIHYSYGVNSTEKGDLSSESTVSRIRTEHFPLTLESARPSHTSQYLCASSADLPQGSGNTIYFGEGSWLTVV.

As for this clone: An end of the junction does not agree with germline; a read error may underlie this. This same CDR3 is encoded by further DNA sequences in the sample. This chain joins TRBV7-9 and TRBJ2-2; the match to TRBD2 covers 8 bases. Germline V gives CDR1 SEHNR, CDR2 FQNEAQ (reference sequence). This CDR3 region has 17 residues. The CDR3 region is CASRPNGGATNAGELFF. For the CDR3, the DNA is TGTGCCAGTAGACCTAACGGGGGGGCAACGAACGCCGGGGAGCTGTTTTTT.

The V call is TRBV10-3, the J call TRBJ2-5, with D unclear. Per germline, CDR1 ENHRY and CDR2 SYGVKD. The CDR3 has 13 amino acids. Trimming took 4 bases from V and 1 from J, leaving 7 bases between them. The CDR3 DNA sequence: TGTGCCATCAGTGGAGGCTTCCAAGAGACCCAGTACTTC. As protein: CAISGGFQETQYF.

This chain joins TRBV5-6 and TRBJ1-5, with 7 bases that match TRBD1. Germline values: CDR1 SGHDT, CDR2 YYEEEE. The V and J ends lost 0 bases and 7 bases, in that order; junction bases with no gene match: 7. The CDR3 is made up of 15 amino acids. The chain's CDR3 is CASSLGPGGTQPQHF. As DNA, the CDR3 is TGTGCCAGCAGCTTGGGTCCAGGGGGGACCCAGCCCCAGCATTTT.

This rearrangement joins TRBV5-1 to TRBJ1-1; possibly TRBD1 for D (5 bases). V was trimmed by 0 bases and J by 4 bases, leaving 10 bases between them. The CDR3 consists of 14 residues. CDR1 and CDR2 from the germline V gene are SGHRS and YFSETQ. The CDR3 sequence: CASSLGTGVTEAFF. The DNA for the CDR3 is TGCGCCAGCAGCTTGGGGACGGGGGTCACTGAAGCTTTCTTT. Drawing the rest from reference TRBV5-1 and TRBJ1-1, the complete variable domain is KAGVTQTPRYLIKTRGQQVTLSCSPISGHRSVSWYQQTPGQGLQFLFEYFSETQRNKGNFPGRFSGRQFSNSRSEMNVSTLELGDSALYLCASSLGTGVTEAFFGQGTRLTVV.

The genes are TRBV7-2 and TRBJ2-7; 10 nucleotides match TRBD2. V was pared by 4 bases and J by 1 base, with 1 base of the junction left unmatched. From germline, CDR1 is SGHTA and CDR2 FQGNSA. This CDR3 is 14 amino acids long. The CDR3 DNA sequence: TGTGCCAGCAGCTCACTAGCGGGGTCCTACGAGCAGTACTTC. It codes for CASSSLAGSYEQYF.

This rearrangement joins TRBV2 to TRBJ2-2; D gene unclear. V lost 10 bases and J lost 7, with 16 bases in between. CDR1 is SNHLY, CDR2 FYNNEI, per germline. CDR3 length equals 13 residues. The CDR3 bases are TGTGCCACCGGGTCTGGGTCTAACGGGGAGCTGTTTTTT. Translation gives CATGSGSNGELFF.

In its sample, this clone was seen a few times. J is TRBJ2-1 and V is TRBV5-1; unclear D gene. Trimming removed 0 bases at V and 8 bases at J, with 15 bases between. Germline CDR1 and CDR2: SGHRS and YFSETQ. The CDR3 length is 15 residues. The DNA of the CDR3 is TGCGCCAGCAGCTTGGGTTTCGGCGGATTGGATGAGCAGTTCTTC. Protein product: CASSLGFGGLDEQFF.

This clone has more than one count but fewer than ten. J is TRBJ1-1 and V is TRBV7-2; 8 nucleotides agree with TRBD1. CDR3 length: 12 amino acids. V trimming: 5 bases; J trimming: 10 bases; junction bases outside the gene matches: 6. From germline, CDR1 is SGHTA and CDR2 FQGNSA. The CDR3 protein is CASSPYDRGAFF. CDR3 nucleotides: TGTGCCAGCAGCCCCTACGACAGGGGAGCTTTCTTT. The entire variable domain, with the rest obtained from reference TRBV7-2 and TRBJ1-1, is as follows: GAGVSQSPSNKVTEKGKDVELRCDPISGHTALYWYRQSLGQGLEFLIYFQGNSAPDKSGLPSDRFSAERTGGSVSTLTIQRTQQEDSAVYLCASSPYDRGAFFGQGTRLTVV.